The T cell receptor beta chain described here comes from a study of metastatic and nonmetastatic thyroid tumors. The wider study: The comparison covered peripheral blood and tumor or nodule tissue in malignant and benign thyroid patients.

This clone appeared many times. What it binds is not known. Each patient went into thyroid surgery without having received any treatment. V was trimmed by 4 bases and J by 2 bases, leaving 17 bases between them. The CDR3 sequence is 16 residues long. The germline V gene has CDR1 SGDLS and CDR2 YYNGEE. Study-level points and caveats: Benign nodules were reported to have significantly lower TCR beta diversity than malignant thyroid tumors, in blood and tumor.

In the authors' methods: A papillary thyroid cancer distant-metastasis classifier was built from CDR3 differences across clinicopathological groups. TCRdb re-called the PCR reads with MiXCR. TCRdb's processing, not the study's, gives the V and J calls here. Among approximately 24,000 clones listed, 20% to 25% were seen once. Sequences were obtained from blood. The J gene is TRBJ2-3, the V gene TRBV9; no definite D call. This TCR derives from a male donor with papillary thyroid cancer or a benign thyroid nodule (not recorded which). Some clones in this sample may be carry-over from other donors' samples. The CDR3: CASSHLAHHDTDTQYF. The CDR3 DNA is TGTGCCAGCAGCCACCTGGCCCACCACGACACAGATACGCAGTATTTT.